This TCR beta chain stems from a study of T cells in Graves' hyperthyroidism and ophthalmopathy. Amplification of TCR beta CDR3 regions was performed using RNA transcripts as template. Primed by the HTBI set, a first-round RT-PCR was run on the TCR CDR3. Via MiXCR, TCRdb re-called the multiplex PCR reads, giving one row per CDR3 protein. Found here are hundreds of thousands of distinct CDR3 sequences, 12% to 15% of them singletons; the top ten hold roughly 10%. General study points: Most expanded thyroid clonotypes above 0.001 recurred in blood. Model predictions of ophthalmopathy came a median roughly 6.7 months before onset.

V lost 1 base and J 4 bases, leaving 13 bases between the germline ends. From germline, CDR1 is SGHRS and CDR2 YFSETQ. The CDR3 consists of 15 residues. Remarks on this clonotype: Its specificity is unknown.

The receptor comes from a woman aged 18-29 years with Graves' hyperthyroidism. This chain uses TRBV5-1 with TRBJ2-3, with D possibly being TRBD2 (5 bases). Sequencing used blood. CDR3 coding DNA: TGCGCCAGCAGCTTGCGGAGAGGGCGAGCAGATACGCAGTATTTT. The encoded protein is CASSLRRGRADTQYF.